Below, 5 T cell receptor beta chains from the same sample are listed, as sequenced in a study of CD8 T cells in Susac syndrome. Random hexamers were used to reverse transcribe the RNA input (about 0.5 to 1 ug). TCRdb re-called the immunoSEQ multiplex PCR reads with MiXCR, one entry per CDR3 protein. The profile shows roughly 150,000 distinct CDR3 sequences, approximately 96% of them singletons. The sequenced material came from CD4+ T cells from PBMCs. The source of these receptors is a human donor with Susac syndrome.

The rearrangement joins TRBV5-1 to TRBJ1-2; D not certain. The ends were cut back, 4 bases at V and 4 bases at J, with 11 bases in the middle. The length of the CDR3 is 13 residues. The germline gives CDR1 SGHRS, CDR2 YFSETQ. CDR3: CASSSTNTYGYTF. CDR3 DNA sequence: TGCGCCAGCAGCAGCACGAACACCTATGGCTACACCTTC.

The rearrangement joins TRBV5-1 to TRBJ1-2; no clear D. CDR3 length: 13 residues. Trimming took off 5 bases at V and 1 base at J, with 9 bases between the two ends. Germline V gene sequence: CDR1 SGHRS, CDR2 YFSETQ. The CDR3: CASSSEDNYGYTF. The CDR3 DNA reads TGCGCCAGCAGTTCCGAGGATAACTATGGCTACACCTTC.

The genes are TRBV12-5 and TRBJ2-1, with unresolved D. The CDR3 runs to 14 residues. Germline V gene lookup returns CDR1 LGHNT and CDR2 FRNRAP. V lost 1 base, J lost 9 bases, and 13 bases lay in between. DNA of the CDR3: TGTGCTAGTGGTTTGGGGACCCCCCCCGGTGAGCAGTTCTTC. Translating it yields CASGLGTPPGEQFF.

This clonotype has just one count. It is unclear where the CDR3 begins or ends on the DNA, so no DNA is shown, and the CDR3 is as TCRdb lists it. The chain recombines TRBV7-2 with TRBJ2-1; TRBD2 was called by the table and not checked on the DNA. Germline V gene lookup returns CDR1 SGHTA and CDR2 FQGNSA. The CDR3 has 18 amino acids, counting both end residues. This CDR3 is CASSPVARGASGGAVRFF.

The chain recombines TRBV6-5 with TRBJ1-1, with D possibly matching TRBD1 (5 bases). The CDR3 is 18 amino acids. CDR1 MNHEY and CDR2 SVGAGI come from the germline V gene. V was trimmed by 0 bases and J by 0 bases, leaving 17 bases between them. The CDR3 sequence: CASSYSVSRVIVNTEAFF. For the CDR3, the DNA is TGTGCCAGCAGTTACTCGGTTTCCAGGGTTATCGTGAACACTGAAGCTTTCTTT.